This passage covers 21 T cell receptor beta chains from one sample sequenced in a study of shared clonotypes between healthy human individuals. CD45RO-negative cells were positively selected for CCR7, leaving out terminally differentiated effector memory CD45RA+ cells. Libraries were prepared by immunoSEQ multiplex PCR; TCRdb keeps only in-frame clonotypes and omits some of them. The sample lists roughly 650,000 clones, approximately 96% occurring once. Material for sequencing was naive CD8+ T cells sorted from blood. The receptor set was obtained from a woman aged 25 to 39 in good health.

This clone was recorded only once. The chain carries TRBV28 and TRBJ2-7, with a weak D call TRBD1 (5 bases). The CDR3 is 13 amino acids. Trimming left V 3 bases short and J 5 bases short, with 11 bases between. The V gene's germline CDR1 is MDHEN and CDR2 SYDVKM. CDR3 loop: CASSLGRAHEQYF. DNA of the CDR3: TGTGCCAGCAGTTTGGGCAGGGCCCACGAGCAGTACTTC.

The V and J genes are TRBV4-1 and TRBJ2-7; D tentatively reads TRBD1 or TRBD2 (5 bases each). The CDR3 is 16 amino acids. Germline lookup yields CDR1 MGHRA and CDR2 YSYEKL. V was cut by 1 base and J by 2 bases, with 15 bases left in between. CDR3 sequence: CASSQATTGAPYEQYF. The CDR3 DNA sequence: TGCGCCAGCAGCCAAGCCACAACCGGGGCTCCCTACGAGCAGTACTTC.

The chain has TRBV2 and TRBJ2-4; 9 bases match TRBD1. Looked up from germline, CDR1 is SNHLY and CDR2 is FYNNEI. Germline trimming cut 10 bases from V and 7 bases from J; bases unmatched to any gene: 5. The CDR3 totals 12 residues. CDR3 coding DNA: TGTGCCACCATGACAGGGGGGAACATTCAGTACTTC. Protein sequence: CATMTGGNIQYF.

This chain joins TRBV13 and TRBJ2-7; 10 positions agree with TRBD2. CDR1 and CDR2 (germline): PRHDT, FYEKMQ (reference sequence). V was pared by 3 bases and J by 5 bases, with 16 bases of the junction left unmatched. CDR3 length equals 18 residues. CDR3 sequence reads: CASSFGLAGVFSGDEQYF. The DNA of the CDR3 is TGTGCCAGCAGCTTTGGGCTAGCGGGAGTGTTTAGCGGCGACGAGCAGTACTTC.

The CDR3 DNA is TGTGCCAGCAGCCGCGATTCAACTAATGAAAAACTGTTTTTT. This sequence encodes CASSRDSTNEKLFF. J is TRBJ1-4 and V is TRBV7-9; D unclear. Trimming cost V 5 bases and J 0 bases, with 7 bases left between them. Germline V gives CDR1 SEHNR, CDR2 FQNEAQ (reference sequence). The CDR3 consists of 14 residues.

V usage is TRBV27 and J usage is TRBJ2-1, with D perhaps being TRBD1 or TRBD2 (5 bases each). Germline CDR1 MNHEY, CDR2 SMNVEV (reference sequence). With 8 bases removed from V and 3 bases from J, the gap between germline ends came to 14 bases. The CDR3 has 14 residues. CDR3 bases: TGTGCCAGCTCCCGGGGCCCCAACTACAATGAGCAGTTCTTC. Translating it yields CASSRGPNYNEQFF.

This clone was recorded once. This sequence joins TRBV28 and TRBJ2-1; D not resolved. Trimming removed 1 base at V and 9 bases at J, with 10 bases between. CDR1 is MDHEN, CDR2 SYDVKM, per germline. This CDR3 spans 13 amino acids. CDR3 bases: TGTGCCAGCAGTTTATTGCAAGGTGGTGAGCAGTTCTTC. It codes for CASSLLQGGEQFF.

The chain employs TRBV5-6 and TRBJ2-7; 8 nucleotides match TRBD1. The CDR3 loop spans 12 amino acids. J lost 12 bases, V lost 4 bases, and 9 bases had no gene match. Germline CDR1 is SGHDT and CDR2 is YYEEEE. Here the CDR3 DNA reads TGTGCCAGCAGCGTTATACAGGGGGAGTGGTACTTC. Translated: CASSVIQGEWYF.

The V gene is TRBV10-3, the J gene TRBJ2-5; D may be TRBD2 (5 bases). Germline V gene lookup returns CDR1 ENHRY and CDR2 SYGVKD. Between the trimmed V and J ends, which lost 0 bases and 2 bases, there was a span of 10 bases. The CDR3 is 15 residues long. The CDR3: CAISESLRVQETQYF. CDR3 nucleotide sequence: TGTGCCATCAGTGAGTCCCTGCGGGTTCAAGAGACCCAGTACTTC.

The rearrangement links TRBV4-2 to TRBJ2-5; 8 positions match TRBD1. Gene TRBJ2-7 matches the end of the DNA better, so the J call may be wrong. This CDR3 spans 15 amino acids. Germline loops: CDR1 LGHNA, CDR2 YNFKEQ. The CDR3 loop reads CASSQGRGQVYEQYF. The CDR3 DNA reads TGTGCCAGCAGCCAAGGACGGGGACAGGTCTACGAGCAGTACTTC.

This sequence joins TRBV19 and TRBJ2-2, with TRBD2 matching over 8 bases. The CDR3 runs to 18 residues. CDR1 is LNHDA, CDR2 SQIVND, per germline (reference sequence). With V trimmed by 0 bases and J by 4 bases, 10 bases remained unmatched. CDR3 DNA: TGTGCCAGTAGTATAGATCTATGGGCTAGCGGGCTCACCGGGGAGCTGTTTTTT. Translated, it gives CASSIDLWASGLTGELFF.

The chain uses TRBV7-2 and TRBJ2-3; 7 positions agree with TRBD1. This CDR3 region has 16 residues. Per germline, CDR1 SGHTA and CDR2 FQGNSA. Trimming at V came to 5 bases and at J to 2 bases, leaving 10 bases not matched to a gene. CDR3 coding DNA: TGTGCCAGCAGCCAAACACAGGGGTATAACACAGATACGCAGTATTTT. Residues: CASSQTQGYNTDTQYF.

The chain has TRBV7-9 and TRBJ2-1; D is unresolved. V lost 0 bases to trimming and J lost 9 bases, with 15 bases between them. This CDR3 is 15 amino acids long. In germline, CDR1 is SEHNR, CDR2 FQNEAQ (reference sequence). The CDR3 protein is CASSLALGPAGEQFF. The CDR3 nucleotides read TGTGCCAGCAGCTTAGCGCTAGGGCCGGCAGGTGAGCAGTTCTTC.

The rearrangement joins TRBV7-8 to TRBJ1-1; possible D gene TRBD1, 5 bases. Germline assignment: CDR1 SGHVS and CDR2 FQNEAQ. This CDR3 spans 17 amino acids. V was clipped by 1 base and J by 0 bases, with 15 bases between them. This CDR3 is CASSLEVFGTLNTEAFF. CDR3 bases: TGTGCCAGCAGCTTAGAGGTTTTCGGGACCCTGAACACTGAAGCTTTCTTT.

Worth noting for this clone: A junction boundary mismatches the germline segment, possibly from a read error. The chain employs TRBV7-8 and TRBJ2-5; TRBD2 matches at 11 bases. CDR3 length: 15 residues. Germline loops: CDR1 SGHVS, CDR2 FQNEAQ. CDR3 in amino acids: CASSRLAGNEEAQYF. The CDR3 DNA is TGTGCCAGCAGCCGACTAGCGGGGAATGAAGAGGCCCAGTACTTC.

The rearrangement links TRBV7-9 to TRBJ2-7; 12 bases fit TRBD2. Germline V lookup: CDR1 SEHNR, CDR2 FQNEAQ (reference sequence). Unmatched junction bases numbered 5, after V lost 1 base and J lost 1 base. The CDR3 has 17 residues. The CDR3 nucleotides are TGTGCCAGCAGCTTAGGACTAGCGGGAGAATGGTCCTACGAGCAGTACTTC. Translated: CASSLGLAGEWSYEQYF.

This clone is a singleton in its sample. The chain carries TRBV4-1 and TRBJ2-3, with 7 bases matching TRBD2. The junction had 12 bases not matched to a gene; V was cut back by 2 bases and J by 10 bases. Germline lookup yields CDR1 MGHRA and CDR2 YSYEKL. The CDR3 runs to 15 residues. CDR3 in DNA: TGCGCCAGCAGCCAATCCCCCCTTGGGAGGGCCGCGCAGTATTTT. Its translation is CASSQSPLGRAAQYF.

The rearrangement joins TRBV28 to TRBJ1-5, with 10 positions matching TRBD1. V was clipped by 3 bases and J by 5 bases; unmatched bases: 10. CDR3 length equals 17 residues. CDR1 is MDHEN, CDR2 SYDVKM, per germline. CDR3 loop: CASSFPYPGTGDQPQHF. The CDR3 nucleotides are TGTGCCAGCAGTTTCCCCTATCCCGGGACAGGGGATCAGCCCCAGCATTTT. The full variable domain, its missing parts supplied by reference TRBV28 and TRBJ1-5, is DVKVTQSSRYLVKRTGEKVFLECVQDMDHENMFWYRQDPGLGLRLIYFSYDVKMKEKGDIPEGYSVSREKKERFSLILESASTNQTSMYLCASSFPYPGTGDQPQHFGDGTRLSIL.

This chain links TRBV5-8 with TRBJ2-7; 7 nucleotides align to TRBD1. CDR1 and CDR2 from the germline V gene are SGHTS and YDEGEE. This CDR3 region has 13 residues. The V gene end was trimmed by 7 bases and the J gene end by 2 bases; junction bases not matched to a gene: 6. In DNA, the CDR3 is TGTGCCAGCCGGGACAGCGTCACCTACGAGCAGTACTTC. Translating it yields CASRDSVTYEQYF.

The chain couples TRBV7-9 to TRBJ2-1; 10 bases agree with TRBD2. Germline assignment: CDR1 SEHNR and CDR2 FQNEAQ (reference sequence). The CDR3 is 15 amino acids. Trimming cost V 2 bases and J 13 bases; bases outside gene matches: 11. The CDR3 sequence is CASSLLASGRDTQFF. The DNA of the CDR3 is TGTGCCAGCAGCTTATTGGCTAGCGGGAGAGACACCCAGTTCTTC.

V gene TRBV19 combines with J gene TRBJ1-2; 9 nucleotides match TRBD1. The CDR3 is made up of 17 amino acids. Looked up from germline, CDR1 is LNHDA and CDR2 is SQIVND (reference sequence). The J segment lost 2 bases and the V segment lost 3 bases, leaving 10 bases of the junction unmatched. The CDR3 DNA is TGTGCCAGTAGTATTGGAATGGGACAGGGATACAACTATGGCTACACCTTC. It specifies CASSIGMGQGYNYGYTF.